Listed below are T cell receptor beta chains from one sample, sequenced in a study of early T cells in non-severe SARS-CoV-2 infection. TCRdb independently ran MiXCR on the 5' RACE reads; one entry per CDR3 protein. In the table there are roughly 120,000 distinct CDR3 sequences, 14% to 15% of which are singletons. Sequenced material: whole blood. The receptors stem from an adult who was a healthcare worker with PCR-confirmed SARS-CoV-2 infection or an uninfected control (not recorded which). The CDR3 runs from the conserved cysteine through the conserved F or W. D genes are given only for firm matches. Not every row has a clone size; where given, it reads once, few, many or a size class.

few,-,TRBV5-1,TRBJ2-6,TGCGCCAGCAGCTCGGACATCGCCGGGGCCAACGTCCTGACTTTC,CASSSDIAGANVLTF
-,-,TRBV12-3/TRBV12-4,TRBJ2-5,TGTGCCAGCAGTTTCCGTGTACCTGGGGCCCAGTACTTC,CASSFRVPGAQYF
-,TRBD1,TRBV20-1,TRBJ1-6,TGCAGTGCTGGAAGGGACAGGGGAAATTCACCCCTCCACTTT,CSAGRDRGNSPLHF
-,-,TRBV3-1,TRBJ2-4,TGTGCCAGCAGCCCCAGCGGTCTAGGCAAAAACATTCAGTACTTC,CASSPSGLGKNIQYF
-,-,TRBV2,TRBJ1-3,TGTGCCAGCAGTGCAGGTCCTGGAAACACCATATATTTT,CASSAGPGNTIYF
-,TRBD1,TRBV20-1,TRBJ2-7,TGCAGTGCTAGAGATGTGACAGGGAACTACGAGCAGTACTTC,CSARDVTGNYEQYF
few,-,TRBV7-6,TRBJ2-1,TGTGCCAGCAGCTTTACAGGGGAGGGGAATGAGCAGTTCTTC,CASSFTGEGNEQFF
few,TRBD2,TRBV20-1,TRBJ2-3,TGCAGTGCTAGAGAGGCTAGCGGGGGCGATACGCAGTATTTT,CSAREASGGDTQYF
many,-,TRBV7-2,TRBJ1-2,TGTGCCAGCAGCCCCTGGCAGGTCAGCTATGGCTACACCTTC,CASSPWQVSYGYTF
few,-,TRBV12-3/TRBV12-4,TRBJ1-5,TGTGCCAGCAGTTTTGGTTTAAATCAGCCCCAGCATTTT,CASSFGLNQPQHF
-,-,TRBV20-1,TRBJ2-5,TGCAGTGCTTCAGAAGGACAGGGGAGCGGGGGTCAAGAGACCCAGTACTTC,CSASEGQGSGGQETQYF
-,-,TRBV10-1,TRBJ2-5,TGCGCCAGCAGCTCCGCAGGTGTCAGCCAAGAGACCCAGTACTTC,CASSSAGVSQETQYF
few,-,TRBV12-2,TRBJ1-4,TGTGCAAGTCGCCCACCCCCTCCCCCACACGCAAACGAGGGGGGTGAAAAACTGTTTTTT,CASRPPPPPHANEGGEKLFF
-,-,TRBV19,TRBJ2-1,TGTGCCAACACTCCTCGGGGACGCAATGAGCAGTTCTTC,CANTPRGRNEQFF
-,TRBD2,TRBV29-1,TRBJ2-1,TGCAGCGTTGAAGGAAGACTAGCGTACAATGAGCAGTTCTTC,CSVEGRLAYNEQFF
few,-,TRBV28,TRBJ2-1,TGTGCCAGCAGTTTTCCCCAGCCTGAGCAGTTCTTC,CASSFPQPEQFF
few,-,TRBV5-1,TRBJ2-3,TGCGCCAGCAGCTTGGCCTTCGTAGCGGGCACAGATACGCAGTATTTT,CASSLAFVAGTDTQYF
-,-,TRBV18,TRBJ2-3,TGTGCCAGCTCACCGGGGTTCGATACGCAGTATTTT,CASSPGFDTQYF
-,-,TRBV9,TRBJ1-6,TGTGCCAGCAGCGTGGAAGGGAGCAATAATTCACCCCTCCACTTT,CASSVEGSNNSPLHF
-,-,TRBV7-4,TRBJ2-1,TGTGCCAGCAGCTTGGACCGGGACCTCCGACTCAATGAGCAGTTCTTC,CASSLDRDLRLNEQFF
few,-,TRBV6-5,TRBJ1-2,TGTGCCAGCACTAGCGGGGGGGATGTCGATGGCTACACCTTC,CASTSGGDVDGYTF
few,TRBD1,TRBV20-1,TRBJ1-6,TGCAGTGCTAGAGCGAGGGGACAGGGGAGACTCACCCTCCACTTT,CSARARGQGRLTLHF
-,-,TRBV3-1,TRBJ1-3,TGTGCCAGCAGCCAAGGGGCTCTCTCTGGAAACACCATATATTTT,CASSQGALSGNTIYF
few,-,TRBV6-6,TRBJ1-1,TGTGCCAGCAGCCATCAGAACACTGAAGCTTTCTTT,CASSHQNTEAFF
-,-,TRBV6-2/TRBV6-3,TRBJ2-7,TGTGCCAGCACCTCGGGCCCCAACCCACACGAGCAGTACTTC,CASTSGPNPHEQYF
-,-,TRBV15,TRBJ1-5,TGTGCCACCAGCAGAGATCGGCAGGTCCTTGACCCCCAGCATTTT,CATSRDRQVLDPQHF
few,-,TRBV18,TRBJ1-5,TGTGCCAGCTCACCGCAGGGGCCGCATCAGCCCCAGCATTTT,CASSPQGPHQPQHF
few,-,TRBV7-8,TRBJ1-1,TGTGCCAGCAGCCCGGTCGCGATCCTTGAGAGGACTGAAGCTTTCTTT,CASSPVAILERTEAFF
-,-,TRBV24-1,TRBJ1-1,TGTGCCACCAGTGACGGGGACGGCGAAGCTTTCTTT,CATSDGDGEAFF
few,-,TRBV4-1,TRBJ2-2,TGCGCCAGCAGCCAAGGTGGGGTCGGGGAGCTGTTTTTT,CASSQGGVGELFF
few,TRBD1,TRBV2,TRBJ1-2,TGTGCCAGCAGCGCTGTCCGGGACAGCTACTATGGCTACACCTTC,CASSAVRDSYYGYTF
many,-,TRBV4-2,TRBJ2-6,TGTGCCAGCAGTCCGTTCTCCGGGGCCAACGTCCTGACTTTC,CASSPFSGANVLTF
few,-,TRBV6-1,TRBJ1-4,TGTGCCAGCAGTGACAAGGGTTTAGGAGATGAAAAACTGTTTTTT,CASSDKGLGDEKLFF
once,TRBD1,TRBV4-1,TRBJ1-1,TGCGCCAGCAGCACTTACCAGGGGGGCACTGAAGCTTTCTTT,CASSTYQGGTEAFF
few,-,TRBV5-5,TRBJ1-4,TGTGCCAGCAGCTCTCTAGGGTGGCCTGAAAAACTGTTTTTT,CASSSLGWPEKLFF
-,-,TRBV5-1,TRBJ2-5,TGCGCCAGCAGGGGAGGACACCAAGAGACCCAGTACTTC,CASRGGHQETQYF
-,TRBD2,TRBV19,TRBJ2-3,TGTGCCAGTCAGACTAGCGGGGGGATCACAGATACGCAGTATTTT,CASQTSGGITDTQYF
-,-,TRBV2,TRBJ1-3,TGTGCCAGCAGTGAATTGGATAGTTCTGGAAACACCATATATTTT,CASSELDSSGNTIYF
-,-,TRBV7-9,TRBJ1-1,TGTGCCAGCAGCTTAGAGTCCGGGGGCTACACTGAAGCTTTCTTT,CASSLESGGYTEAFF
-,-,TRBV20-1,TRBJ2-7,TGCAGTGCTAGAGATGGAGGAAGCTACGAGCAGTACTTC,CSARDGGSYEQYF
-,TRBD1,TRBV29-1,TRBJ1-1,TGCAGCGTTGAGGGACAGGGGAATCACGAAGCTTTCTTT,CSVEGQGNHEAFF
-,-,TRBV12-3/TRBV12-4,TRBJ1-1,TGTGCCAGCAGTTTTCACGAGGATACTGAAGCTTTCTTT,CASSFHEDTEAFF
many,-,TRBV4-2,TRBJ1-2,TGTGCCAGCAGCCAATCGTCGACGGAATCCTATGGCTACACCTTC,CASSQSSTESYGYTF
few,TRBD2,TRBV3-1,TRBJ2-5,TGTGCCAGCAGCCAGCCTAGCGGGGGGCAAGAGACCCAGTACTTC,CASSQPSGGQETQYF
-,-,TRBV12-3/TRBV12-4,TRBJ1-2,TGTGCCAGCAGTATCACAGGGTATGGCTACACCTTC,CASSITGYGYTF
-,-,TRBV3-1,TRBJ1-2,TGTGCCAGCAGCCAAGAGTTAGGGTTGAAGGGCTACACCTTC,CASSQELGLKGYTF
many,-,TRBV7-2,TRBJ2-2,TGTGCCAGCAGCTTCAGCGGGACAGACACCGGGGAGCTGTTTTTT,CASSFSGTDTGELFF
-,-,TRBV25-1,TRBJ1-6,TGTGCCAGCCTAGGGTCCTATAATTCACCCCTCCACTTT,CASLGSYNSPLHF
-,-,TRBV11-2,TRBJ1-2,TGTGCCAGCAGCACCTTCGGGGGCTTGAATGGCTACACCTTC,CASSTFGGLNGYTF
-,TRBD2,TRBV7-8,TRBJ2-5,TGTGCCAGCAGCCCAGGGAGGGACTCTCAAGAGACCCAGTACTTC,CASSPGRDSQETQYF
many,-,TRBV5-1,TRBJ1-4,TGCGCCAGCAGCTTGGAGGCAACTAATGAAAAACTGTTTTTT,CASSLEATNEKLFF
many,-,TRBV7-6,TRBJ1-1,TGTGCCAGCAGCCGTACTGGGAACACTGAAGCTTTCTTT,CASSRTGNTEAFF
few,-,TRBV3-1,TRBJ1-1,TGTGCCAGCAGCCCGACTGCAGGCGCTGCTTTCTTT,CASSPTAGAAFF
few,-,TRBV27,TRBJ2-3,TGTGCCAGCAGTTTATCGTGGACAGATACGCAGTATTTT,CASSLSWTDTQYF